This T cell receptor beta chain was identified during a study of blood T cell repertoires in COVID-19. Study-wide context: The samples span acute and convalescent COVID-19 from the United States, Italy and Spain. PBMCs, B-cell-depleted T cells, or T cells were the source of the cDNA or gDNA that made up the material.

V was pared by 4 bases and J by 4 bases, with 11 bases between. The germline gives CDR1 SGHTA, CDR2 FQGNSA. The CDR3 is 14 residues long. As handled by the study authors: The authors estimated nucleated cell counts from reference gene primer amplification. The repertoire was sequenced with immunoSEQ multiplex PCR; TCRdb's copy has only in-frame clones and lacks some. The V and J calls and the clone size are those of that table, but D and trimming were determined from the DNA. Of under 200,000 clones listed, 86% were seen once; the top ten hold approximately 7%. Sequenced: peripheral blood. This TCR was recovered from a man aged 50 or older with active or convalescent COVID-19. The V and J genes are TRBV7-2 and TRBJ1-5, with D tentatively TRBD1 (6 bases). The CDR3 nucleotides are TGTGCCAGCAGCTCCAGGGGCGATAATCAGCCCCAGCATTTT. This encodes CASSSRGDNQPQHF.